The 11 T cell receptor beta chains reported below all come from one sample, sequenced in a study of CD8 T cells in ankylosing spondylitis. TCRdb re-derived calls from the 5' RACE reads in MiXCR, one entry per CDR3 protein. The sample carries some 270,000 distinct CDR3 sequences, about 20% recorded once. Input material: blood, either unsorted or a sorted T cell fraction (not recorded which). These receptors originate from a male donor with ankylosing spondylitis or in good health (not recorded which).

This clonotype was counted a few times. The rearrangement links TRBV4-3 to TRBJ2-1, with D possibly matching TRBD2 (6 bases). Germline lookup yields CDR1 LGHNA and CDR2 YSLEER. The CDR3 extends over 15 amino acids. Trimming shortened V by 0 bases and J by 5 bases, and 11 bases separated the two germline ends. This chain's CDR3 is CASSQEFGGNNEQFF. As DNA, the CDR3 is TGCGCCAGCAGCCAAGAGTTTGGGGGGAACAATGAGCAGTTCTTC.

This clonotype was counted between two and nine times. This chain joins TRBV10-3 and TRBJ2-7; the D gene is possibly TRBD1 (6 bases). CDR3 size: 15 residues. Germline assignment: CDR1 ENHRY and CDR2 SYGVKD. The V and J ends lost 2 bases and 2 bases respectively, with 13 bases between them. The DNA for the CDR3 is TGTGCCATCAGTGAGGGGGGCGTAGTCCCCTACGAGCAGTACTTC. Encoded protein: CAISEGGVVPYEQYF.

The V gene is TRBV7-9, the J gene TRBJ2-1, with 14 nucleotides matching TRBD2. The CDR3 runs 17 residues. The V segment lost 6 bases and the J segment 9 bases; nucleotides outside the gene matches: 13. Germline lookup yields CDR1 SEHNR and CDR2 FQNEAQ (reference sequence). DNA for the CDR3: TGTGCCAGCAGTCCAACCAGGGGACTAGCGGGAGAGGGTGAGCAGTTCTTC. Protein product: CASSPTRGLAGEGEQFF.

In its sample, this clonotype was seen a few times. This chain connects TRBV9 to TRBJ2-1; D might be TRBD2 (5 bases). V lost 3 bases and J lost 3, with 16 bases in between. Germline values: CDR1 SGDLS, CDR2 YYNGEE. CDR3 length equals 16 residues. CDR3 in amino acids: CASSASRVAVYNEQFF. In DNA form, the CDR3 reads TGTGCCAGCAGCGCTTCGAGGGTAGCAGTCTACAATGAGCAGTTCTTC.

The rearrangement uses TRBV7-9 and TRBJ2-1; 9 nucleotides match TRBD1. The germline V gene has CDR1 SEHNR and CDR2 FQNEAQ (reference sequence). V trimming: 5 bases; J trimming: 2 bases; junction bases outside the gene matches: 4. CDR3 length: 15 amino acids. The chain's CDR3 is CASSTRTGAYNEQFF. CDR3 DNA: TGTGCCAGCAGCACCCGGACAGGGGCCTACAATGAGCAGTTCTTC.

This clonotype appeared a few times. This chain connects TRBV7-9 to TRBJ2-5; unclear D gene. Per germline, CDR1 SEHNR and CDR2 FQNEAQ (reference sequence). The CDR3 loop spans 15 amino acids. Trimming left V 3 bases short and J 5 bases short, with 16 bases between. CDR3 DNA: TGTGCCAGCAGCTTCCTCTTGGGATTTCACGAGACCCAGTACTTC. Protein product: CASSFLLGFHETQYF.

The V and J genes are TRBV29-1 and TRBJ1-4; 8 nucleotides agree with TRBD1. Germline CDR1 reads SQVTM; CDR2 reads ANQGSEA. With V trimmed by 6 bases and J by 7 bases, 10 bases remained unmatched. The CDR3 totals 14 residues. For the CDR3, the DNA is TGCAGCGTAGTCCCAGGGGGCGCAGGTGAAAAACTGTTTTTT. Translation gives CSVVPGGAGEKLFF.

The J gene is TRBJ2-7, the V gene TRBV4-2, with D tentatively TRBD1 (6 bases). V was pared by 1 base and J by 1 base, with 14 bases between. The CDR3 spans 16 residues. Germline CDR1 and CDR2: LGHNA and YNFKEQ. The CDR3 bases are TGTGCCAGCAGCCAAGGTCCACAAACAGGGTCCTACGAGCAGTACTTC. This codes for CASSQGPQTGSYEQYF.

The V gene is TRBV24-1, the J gene TRBJ2-3; possibly TRBD2 for D (6 bases). Germline V gene sequence: CDR1 KGHDR, CDR2 SFDVKD. V was clipped by 6 bases and J by 5 bases, with 17 bases between them. CDR3 length equals 15 residues. CDR3 in amino acids: CATSSRTGEVDTQYF. CDR3 coding DNA: TGTGCCACCAGTAGTAGAACGGGAGAGGTAGATACGCAGTATTTT.

The chain couples TRBV5-1 to TRBJ1-5, with D perhaps matching TRBD1 (6 bases). In germline, CDR1 is SGHRS, CDR2 YFSETQ. Trimming removed 0 bases from V and 3 bases from J, with 10 bases in between. CDR3 length: 15 residues. CDR3 bases: TGCGCCAGCAGCTTGGAGGGGGACGTCAATCAGCCCCAGCATTTT. It encodes CASSLEGDVNQPQHF.

This clonotype was picked up many times. The chain has TRBV15 and TRBJ2-3; weak D call: TRBD2 (6 bases). V was trimmed by 2 bases and J by 2 bases, leaving 11 bases between them. Germline lookup yields CDR1 LNHNV and CDR2 YYDKDF (reference sequence). The CDR3 runs to 15 residues. CDR3 loop: CATSRYGSPTDTQYF. For the CDR3, the DNA is TGTGCCACCAGCAGATACGGGAGCCCCACAGATACGCAGTATTTT.